This TCR beta chain comes out of a study of shared clonotypes between healthy human individuals. On the study more broadly: CD8 memory received one plate per donor, CD8 naive two, CD4 memory three and CD4 naive three. Study findings and constraints: Despite large depth, rarefaction showed incomplete sorted-subset sequencing.

The method was immunoSEQ multiplex PCR; TCRdb's version includes in-frame clones alone and lacks a portion of them. The sample has some 2,000,000 clones, roughly 96% seen once. Germline CDR1 is SGDLS and CDR2 is YYNGEE. Trimming cost V 3 bases and J 13 bases, with 14 bases left between them. The CDR3 totals 12 residues. Comment on this clone: Its antigen remains unidentified.

The receptor was isolated from a man in his late teens or twenties in good health. Sequencing was done on a sample of naive CD4+ T cells sorted from blood. Sample subset: CD45RA+ positively selected. The chain is built from TRBV9 and TRBJ2-1; D is ambiguous. The DNA for the CDR3 is TGTGCCAGCAGCGACCGCGACATTCCCCAGTTCTTC. This translates into CASSDRDIPQFF.